A selection of T cell receptor beta chains follows, all from one sample in a study of T cells after posttransplantation cyclophosphamide. The table came from immunoSEQ multiplex PCR; TCRdb's copy has only in-frame clones and leaves some out. Here the sample spans 9,500 to 10,000 clones, around nine tenths being singletons. The sequencing used PBMCs, collected after an allogeneic stem cell transplant with a calcineurin inhibitor and methotrexate. The source is a male patient younger than 45 who received an allogeneic stem cell transplant from an unrelated donor, was CMV-positive, and had no GVHD. Some T cells may be supplied by the graft donor. The CDR3 runs from the conserved cysteine through the conserved F or W. D genes are given only for firm matches. Not all rows give a size; the values are once, few, many and, for expanded clones, a class.

TGTGCCAGCTCGGACAGGGTCTCCTACGAGCAGTACTTC | CASSDRVSYEQYF | TRBJ2-7 | TRBD1 | NA | TRBV7-2
TGTGCCAGCAGCTTGGACCGTTGGACAGTGGGTGGCTACACCTTC | CASSLDRWTVGGYTF | TRBJ1-2 | NA | once | TRBV5-6
TGCGCCAGCAGCCCACCGGGGTTGGGCACAGATACGCAGTATTTT | CASSPPGLGTDTQYF | TRBJ2-3 | NA | NA | TRBV5-1
TGTGCCAGCAGCTACGCTAGCGGGAGTGGGGAGACCCAGTACTTC | CASSYASGSGETQYF | TRBJ2-5 | TRBD2 | NA | TRBV7-6
TGCGCCAGCCGCGGGAGCGGAGACGTGTACTTC | CASRGSGDVYF | TRBJ2-5 | TRBD2 | NA | TRBV5-1
TGTGCCAGCAGCCAAGATCTAGGGGGGGCGGCCCCCTACAATGAGCAGTTCTTC | CASSQDLGGAAPYNEQFF | TRBJ2-1 | NA | NA | TRBV4-2
TGTGCCTGCCCGGATGACAGGGGGAACACTGAAGCTTTCTTT | CACPDDRGNTEAFF | TRBJ1-1 | TRBD1 | NA | TRBV30
TGTGCCAGCAGTTTGGCAGGGCCCCCGGCGGCGCAGTATTTT | CASSLAGPPAAQYF | TRBJ2-3 | NA | NA | TRBV27
TGTGCCACCAAAAGACCGGGGAAGGGCGGCGGGGGAGAGACCCAGTACTTC | CATKRPGKGGGGETQYF | TRBJ2-5 | TRBD2 | NA | TRBV19
TGTGCCAGCAGCTTAGAGCGGGACGGATACAATGAGCAGTTCTTC | CASSLERDGYNEQFF | TRBJ2-1 | TRBD2 | NA | TRBV7-9
TGCGCCAGCAGCGGGAGCGTCCACCAAGAGACCCAGTACTTC | CASSGSVHQETQYF | TRBJ2-5 | NA | NA | TRBV5-1
TGTGCCAGCAGTGAATGGTCGGTAGCGGGAGGTCAGACAGAGACCCAGTACTTC | CASSEWSVAGGQTETQYF | TRBJ2-5 | TRBD2 | NA | TRBV6-1
TGTGCCAGCTCACCCGCGGTCCTAGCGGCTAATTCACCCCTCCACTTT | CASSPAVLAANSPLHF | TRBJ1-6 | NA | NA | TRBV18
TGTGCCAGTAGTATAGACCAAGGGGGATCTCGACCCTACGAGCAGTACTTC | CASSIDQGGSRPYEQYF | TRBJ2-7 | NA | NA | TRBV19
TGTGCCAGCAGCCCAGCCCCCCTAGAAAACTACGAGCAGTACTTC | CASSPAPLENYEQYF | TRBJ2-7 | NA | few | TRBV14
TGCGCCAGCAGCGACGGGACTAGCGGGCGTGACAATGGGTACGAGCAGTACTTC | CASSDGTSGRDNGYEQYF | TRBJ2-7 | TRBD2 | NA | TRBV5-1
TGTGCCAGCAGCGATAGAGGCGGGGAATACAATGAGCAGTTCTTC | CASSDRGGEYNEQFF | TRBJ2-1 | NA | NA | TRBV9
TGTGCCAGCAGCTTAGTCCGGGGTATGCCACCCTACAATGAGCAGTTCTTC | CASSLVRGMPPYNEQFF | TRBJ2-1 | NA | NA | TRBV7-9
TGTGCCAGCAGCATCATGACAGGGGGCTCGTACGAGCAGTACTTC | CASSIMTGGSYEQYF | TRBJ2-7 | TRBD1 | NA | TRBV7-2
TGCGCCAGCAGCCAATCGAGGGAGCAGTTCTTC | CASSQSREQFF | TRBJ2-1 | NA | NA | TRBV4-1
TGTGCCAGCCTCCTAGGGGAGGTGAACACTGAAGCTTTCTTT | CASLLGEVNTEAFF | TRBJ1-1 | NA | NA | TRBV7-2
TGTGCCAGCAGTGACCGACAACAGGGGGAGGGCGAGACCCAGTACTTC | CASSDRQQGEGETQYF | TRBJ2-5 | NA | once | TRBV6-1
TGTGCCAGCAGCGACAGGGGGGCTTATGGCTACACCTTC | CASSDRGAYGYTF | TRBJ1-2 | TRBD1 | NA | TRBV6-6
TGTGCCAGCAGCGCCCTGGGAGGCCATCAGCCCCAGCATTTT | CASSALGGHQPQHF | TRBJ1-5 | NA | NA | TRBV9
TGTGCCAGCAGCGTTTCAGGGAAGGACGAGCAGTACTTC | CASSVSGKDEQYF | TRBJ2-7 | NA | NA | TRBV9
TGTGCCCCGACCCCGCCGGGGTGGAACTATGGCTACACCTTC | CAPTPPGWNYGYTF | TRBJ1-2 | NA | NA | TRBV30
TGTGCCAGCAGTTACTTGCGGGATGGTAATGAAAAACTGTTTTTT | CASSYLRDGNEKLFF | TRBJ1-4 | NA | few | TRBV6-5